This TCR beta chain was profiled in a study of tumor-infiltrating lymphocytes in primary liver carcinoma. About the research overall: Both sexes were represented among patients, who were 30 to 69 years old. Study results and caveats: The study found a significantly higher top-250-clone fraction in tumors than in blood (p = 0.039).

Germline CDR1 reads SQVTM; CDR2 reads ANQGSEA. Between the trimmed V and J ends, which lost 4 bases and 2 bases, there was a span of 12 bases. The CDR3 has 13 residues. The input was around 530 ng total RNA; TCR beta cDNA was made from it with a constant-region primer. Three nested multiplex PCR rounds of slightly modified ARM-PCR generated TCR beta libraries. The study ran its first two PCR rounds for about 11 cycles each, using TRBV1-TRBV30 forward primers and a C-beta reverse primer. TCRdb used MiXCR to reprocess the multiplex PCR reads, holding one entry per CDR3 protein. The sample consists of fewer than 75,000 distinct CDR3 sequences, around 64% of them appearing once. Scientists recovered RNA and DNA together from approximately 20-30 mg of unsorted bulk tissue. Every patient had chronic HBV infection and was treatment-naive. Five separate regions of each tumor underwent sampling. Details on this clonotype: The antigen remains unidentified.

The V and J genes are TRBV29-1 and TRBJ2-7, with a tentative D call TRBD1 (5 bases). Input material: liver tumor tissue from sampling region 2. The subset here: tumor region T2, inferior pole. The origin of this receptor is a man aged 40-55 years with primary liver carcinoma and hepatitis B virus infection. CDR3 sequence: CSVVQGGAYEQYF. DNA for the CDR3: TGCAGCGTTGTTCAGGGTGGTGCCTACGAGCAGTACTTC.